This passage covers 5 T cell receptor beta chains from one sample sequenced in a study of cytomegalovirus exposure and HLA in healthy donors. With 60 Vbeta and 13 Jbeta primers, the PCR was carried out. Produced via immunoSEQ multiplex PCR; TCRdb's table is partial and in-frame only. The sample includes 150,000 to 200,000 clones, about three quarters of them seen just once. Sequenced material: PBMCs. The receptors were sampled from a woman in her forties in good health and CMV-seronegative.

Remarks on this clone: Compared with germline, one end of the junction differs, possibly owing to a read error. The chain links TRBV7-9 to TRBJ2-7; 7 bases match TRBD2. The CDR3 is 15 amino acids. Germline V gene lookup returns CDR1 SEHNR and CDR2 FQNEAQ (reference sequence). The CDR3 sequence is CSSSLAGAPGNEQYF. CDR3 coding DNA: TGTTCCAGCAGCTTAGCGGGCGCGCCAGGGAACGAGCAGTACTTC.

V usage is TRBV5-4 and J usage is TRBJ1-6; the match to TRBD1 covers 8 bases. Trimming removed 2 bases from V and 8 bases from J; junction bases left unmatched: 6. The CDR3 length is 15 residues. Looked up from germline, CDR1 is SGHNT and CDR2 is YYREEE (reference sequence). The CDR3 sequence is CASSFWTGRDSPLHF. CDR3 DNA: TGTGCCAGCAGCTTCTGGACAGGGAGGGATTCACCCCTCCACTTT.

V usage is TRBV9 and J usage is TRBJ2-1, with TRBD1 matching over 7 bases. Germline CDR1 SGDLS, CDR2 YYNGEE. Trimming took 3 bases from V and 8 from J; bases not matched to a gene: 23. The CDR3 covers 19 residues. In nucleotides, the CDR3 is TGTGCCAGCAGCGCCCGACCAGAATTTCGACAGGGTAATGGGTATGAGCAGTTCTTC. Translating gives CASSARPEFRQGNGYEQFF.

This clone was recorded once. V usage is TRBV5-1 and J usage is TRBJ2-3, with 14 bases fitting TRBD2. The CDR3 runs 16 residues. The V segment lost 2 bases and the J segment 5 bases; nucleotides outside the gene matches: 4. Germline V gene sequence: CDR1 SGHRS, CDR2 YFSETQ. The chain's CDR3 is CASSFGTSGGGDTQYF. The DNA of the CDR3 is TGCGCCAGCAGCTTCGGGACTAGCGGGGGCGGAGATACGCAGTATTTT.

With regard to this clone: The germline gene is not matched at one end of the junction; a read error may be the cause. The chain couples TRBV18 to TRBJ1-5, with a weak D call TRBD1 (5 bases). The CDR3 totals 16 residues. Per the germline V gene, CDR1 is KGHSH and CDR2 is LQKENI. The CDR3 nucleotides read TGTGCCAGCTCACCACCGGGGGGACGAGGTAATCGGCCCCAGCATTTT. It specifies CASSPPGGRGNRPQHF.